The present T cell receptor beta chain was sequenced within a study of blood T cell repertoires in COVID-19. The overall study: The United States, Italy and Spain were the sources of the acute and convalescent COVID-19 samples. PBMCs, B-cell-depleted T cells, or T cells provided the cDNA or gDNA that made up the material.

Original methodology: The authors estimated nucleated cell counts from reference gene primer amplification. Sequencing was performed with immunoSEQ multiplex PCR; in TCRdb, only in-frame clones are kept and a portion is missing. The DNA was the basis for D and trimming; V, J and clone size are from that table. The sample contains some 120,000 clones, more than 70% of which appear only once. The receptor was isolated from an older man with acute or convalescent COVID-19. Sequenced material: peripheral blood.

CDR3 bases: TGCGCCAGCAGCCAAACGGGACAGGGGGGAAACACCATATATTTT. Protein sequence: CASSQTGQGGNTIYF. The J gene is TRBJ1-3, the V gene TRBV5-1, with 10 bases identical to TRBD1. Germline V gene data show CDR1 as SGHRS and CDR2 as YFSETQ. The length of the CDR3 is 15 residues. The V gene end was trimmed by 4 bases and the J gene end by 4 bases; junction bases not matched to a gene: 5.